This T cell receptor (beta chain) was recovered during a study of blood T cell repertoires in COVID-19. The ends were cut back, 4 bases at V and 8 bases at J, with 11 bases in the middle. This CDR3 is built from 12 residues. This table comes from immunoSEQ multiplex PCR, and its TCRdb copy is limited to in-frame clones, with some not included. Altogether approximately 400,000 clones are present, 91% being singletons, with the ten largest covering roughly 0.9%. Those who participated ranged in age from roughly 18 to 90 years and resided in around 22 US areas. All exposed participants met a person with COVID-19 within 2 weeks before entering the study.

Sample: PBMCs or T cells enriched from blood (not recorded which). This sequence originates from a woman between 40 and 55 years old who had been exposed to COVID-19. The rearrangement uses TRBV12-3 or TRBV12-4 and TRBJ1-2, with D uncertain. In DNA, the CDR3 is TGTGCCAGCAGTTCGTCGTCTATGGGCTACACCTTC. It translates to CASSSSSMGYTF.